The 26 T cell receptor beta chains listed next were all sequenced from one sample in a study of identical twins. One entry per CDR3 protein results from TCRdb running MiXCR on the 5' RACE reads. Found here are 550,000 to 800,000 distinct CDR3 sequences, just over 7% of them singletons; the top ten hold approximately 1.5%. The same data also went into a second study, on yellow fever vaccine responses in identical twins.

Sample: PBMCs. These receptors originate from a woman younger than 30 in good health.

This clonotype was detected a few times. CDR3 region: CASSLAGFGVEQFF. CDR3 coding DNA: TGTGCCAGCAGCTTAGCAGGTTTCGGGGTGGAGCAGTTCTTC. The chain couples TRBV7-8 to TRBJ2-1; a possible D gene is TRBD2 (5 bases). Looked up from germline, CDR1 is SGHVS and CDR2 is FQNEAQ. The CDR3 extends over 14 amino acids. The V and J ends lost 0 bases and 10 bases respectively, with 13 bases between them.

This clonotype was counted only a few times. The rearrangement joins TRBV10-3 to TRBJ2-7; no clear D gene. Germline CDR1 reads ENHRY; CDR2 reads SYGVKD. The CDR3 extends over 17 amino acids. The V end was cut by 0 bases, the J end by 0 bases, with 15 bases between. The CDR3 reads CAISESGGPKTSYEQYF. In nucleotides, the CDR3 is TGTGCCATCAGTGAGTCTGGCGGACCAAAAACCTCCTACGAGCAGTACTTC.

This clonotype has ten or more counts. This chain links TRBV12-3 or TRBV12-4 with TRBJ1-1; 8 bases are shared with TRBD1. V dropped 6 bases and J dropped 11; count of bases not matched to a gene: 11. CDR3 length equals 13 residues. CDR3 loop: CASSFAAGGYAFF. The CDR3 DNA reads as TGTGCCAGCAGCTTCGCGGCAGGGGGCTATGCTTTCTTT.

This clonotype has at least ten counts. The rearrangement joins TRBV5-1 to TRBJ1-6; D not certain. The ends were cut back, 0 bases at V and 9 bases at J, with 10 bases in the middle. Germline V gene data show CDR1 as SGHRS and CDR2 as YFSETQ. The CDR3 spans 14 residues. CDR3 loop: CASSLAEAGSPLHF. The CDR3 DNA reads TGCGCCAGCAGCTTGGCTGAAGCGGGTTCACCCCTCCACTTT.

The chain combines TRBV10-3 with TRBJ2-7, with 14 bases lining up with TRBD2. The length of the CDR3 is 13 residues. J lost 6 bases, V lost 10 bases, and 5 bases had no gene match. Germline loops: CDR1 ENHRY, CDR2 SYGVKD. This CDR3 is CATGLAGDGEQYF. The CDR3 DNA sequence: TGTGCCACGGGACTAGCGGGAGATGGCGAGCAGTACTTC.

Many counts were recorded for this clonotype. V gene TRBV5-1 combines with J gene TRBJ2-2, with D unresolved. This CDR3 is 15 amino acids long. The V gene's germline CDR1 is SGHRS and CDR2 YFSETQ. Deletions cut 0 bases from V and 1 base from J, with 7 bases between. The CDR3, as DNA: TGCGCCAGCAGCTTGGACGGCCTGAACACCGGGGAGCTGTTTTTT. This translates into CASSLDGLNTGELFF.

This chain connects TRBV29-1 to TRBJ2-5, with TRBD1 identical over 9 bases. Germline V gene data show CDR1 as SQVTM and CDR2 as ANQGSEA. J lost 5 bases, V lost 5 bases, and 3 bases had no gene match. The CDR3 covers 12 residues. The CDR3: CSVTGGGETQYF. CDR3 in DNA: TGCAGCGTTACAGGGGGCGGCGAGACCCAGTACTTC.

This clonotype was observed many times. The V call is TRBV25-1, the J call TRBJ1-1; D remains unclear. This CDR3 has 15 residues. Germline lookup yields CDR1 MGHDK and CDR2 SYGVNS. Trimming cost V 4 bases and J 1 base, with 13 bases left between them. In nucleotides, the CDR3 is TGTGCCAGCAGTGCGTCCGGCACTGCGAACACTGAAGCTTTCTTT. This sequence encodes CASSASGTANTEAFF. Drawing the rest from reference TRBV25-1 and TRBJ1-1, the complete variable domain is EADIYQTPRYLVIGTGKKITLECSQTMGHDKMYWYQQDPGMELHLIHYSYGVNSTEKGDLSSESTVSRIRTEHFPLTLESARPSHTSQYLCASSASGTANTEAFFGQGTRLTVV.

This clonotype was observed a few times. CDR3 region: CASRGSGGAPRDTQYF. The CDR3 DNA reads TGTGCCAGCAGGGGTAGCGGGGGGGCCCCTCGGGATACGCAGTATTTT. This chain uses TRBV6-1 with TRBJ2-3; 11 nucleotides line up with TRBD2. V lost 6 bases and J lost 6; bases outside the gene matches: 11. This CDR3 comprises 16 residues. Per germline, CDR1 MNHNS and CDR2 SASEGT.

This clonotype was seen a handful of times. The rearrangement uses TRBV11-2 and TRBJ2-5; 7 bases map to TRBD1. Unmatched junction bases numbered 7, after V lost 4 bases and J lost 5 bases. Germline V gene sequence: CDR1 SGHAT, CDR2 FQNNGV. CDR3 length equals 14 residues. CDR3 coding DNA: TGTGCCAGCAGCTCTCAGGGGGTTCGGGAGACCCAGTACTTC. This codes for CASSSQGVRETQYF.

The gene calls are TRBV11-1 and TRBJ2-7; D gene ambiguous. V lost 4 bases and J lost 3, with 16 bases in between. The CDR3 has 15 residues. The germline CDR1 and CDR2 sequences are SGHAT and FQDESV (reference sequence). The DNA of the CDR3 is TGTGCCAGCAGCTCCAGACCCAACGGCCACTACGAGCAGTACTTC. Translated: CASSSRPNGHYEQYF.

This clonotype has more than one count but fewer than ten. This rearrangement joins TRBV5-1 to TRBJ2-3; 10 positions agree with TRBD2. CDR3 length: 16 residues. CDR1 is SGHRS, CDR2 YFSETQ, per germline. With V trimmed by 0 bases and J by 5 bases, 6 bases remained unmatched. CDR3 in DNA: TGCGCCAGCAGCTTGGCTCCTAGCGGGGGACGAGATACGCAGTATTTT. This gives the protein CASSLAPSGGRDTQYF. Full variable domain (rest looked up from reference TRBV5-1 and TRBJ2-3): KAGVTQTPRYLIKTRGQQVTLSCSPISGHRSVSWYQQTPGQGLQFLFEYFSETQRNKGNFPGRFSGRQFSNSRSEMNVSTLELGDSALYLCASSLAPSGGRDTQYFGPGTRLTVL.

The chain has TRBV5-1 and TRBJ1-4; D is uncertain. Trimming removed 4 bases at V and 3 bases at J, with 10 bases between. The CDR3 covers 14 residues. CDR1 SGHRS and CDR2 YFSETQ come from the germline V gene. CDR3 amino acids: CASSMGSANEKLFF. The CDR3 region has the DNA TGCGCCAGCAGCATGGGGTCAGCTAATGAAAAACTGTTTTTT.

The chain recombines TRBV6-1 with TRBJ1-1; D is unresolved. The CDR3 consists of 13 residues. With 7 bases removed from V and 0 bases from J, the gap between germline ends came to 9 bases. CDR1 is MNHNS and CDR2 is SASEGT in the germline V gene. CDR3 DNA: TGTGCCAGCATCCCCCAGATGAACACTGAAGCTTTCTTT. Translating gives CASIPQMNTEAFF.

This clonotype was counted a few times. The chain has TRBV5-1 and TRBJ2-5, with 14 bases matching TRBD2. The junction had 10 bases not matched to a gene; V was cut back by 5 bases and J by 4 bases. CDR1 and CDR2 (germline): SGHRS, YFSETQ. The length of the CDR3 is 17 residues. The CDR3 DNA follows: TGCGCCAGCAGAATCACCCAGGGACTAGCGGGAGTAGAGACCCAGTACTTC. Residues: CASRITQGLAGVETQYF.

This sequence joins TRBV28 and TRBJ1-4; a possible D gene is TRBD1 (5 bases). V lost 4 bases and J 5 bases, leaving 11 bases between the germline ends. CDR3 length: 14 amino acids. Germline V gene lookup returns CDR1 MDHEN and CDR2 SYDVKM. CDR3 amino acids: CASSSRQPNEKLFF. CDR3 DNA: TGTGCCAGCAGTTCCCGACAGCCAAATGAAAAACTGTTTTTT.

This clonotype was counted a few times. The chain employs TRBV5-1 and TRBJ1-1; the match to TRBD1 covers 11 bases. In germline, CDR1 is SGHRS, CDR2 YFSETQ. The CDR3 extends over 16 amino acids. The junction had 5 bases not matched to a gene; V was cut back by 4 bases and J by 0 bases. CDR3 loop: CASSPGQGGMNTEAFF. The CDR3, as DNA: TGCGCCAGCAGCCCGGGACAGGGGGGAATGAACACTGAAGCTTTCTTT.

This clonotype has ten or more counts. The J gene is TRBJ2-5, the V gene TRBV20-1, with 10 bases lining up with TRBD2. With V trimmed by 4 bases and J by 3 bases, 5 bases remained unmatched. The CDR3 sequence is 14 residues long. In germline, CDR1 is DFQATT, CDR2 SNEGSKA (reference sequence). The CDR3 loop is CSATLAGVEETQYF. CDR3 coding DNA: TGCAGTGCTACTCTAGCGGGAGTTGAAGAGACCCAGTACTTC.

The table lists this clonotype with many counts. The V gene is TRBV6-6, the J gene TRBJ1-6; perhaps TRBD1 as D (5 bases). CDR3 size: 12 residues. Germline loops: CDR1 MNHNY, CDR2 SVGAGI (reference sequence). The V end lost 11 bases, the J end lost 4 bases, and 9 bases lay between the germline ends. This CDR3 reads CASGFYNSPLHF. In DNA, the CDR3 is TGTGCCTCAGGGTTTTATAATTCACCCCTCCACTTT.

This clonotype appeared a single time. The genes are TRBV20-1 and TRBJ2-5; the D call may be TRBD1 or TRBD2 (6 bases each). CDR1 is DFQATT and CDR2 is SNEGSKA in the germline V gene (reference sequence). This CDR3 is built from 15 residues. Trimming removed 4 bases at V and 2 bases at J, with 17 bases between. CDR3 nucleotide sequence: TGCAGTGCTATGGGGGGCCTCGGGTGGCAAGAGACCCAGTACTTC. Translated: CSAMGGLGWQETQYF.

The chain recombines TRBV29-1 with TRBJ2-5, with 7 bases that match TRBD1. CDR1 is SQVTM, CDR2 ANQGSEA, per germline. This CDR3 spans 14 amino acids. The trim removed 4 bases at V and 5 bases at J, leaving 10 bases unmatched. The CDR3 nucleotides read TGCAGCGTTGGAGGGGGCACGGGTTCTGAGACCCAGTACTTC. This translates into CSVGGGTGSETQYF.

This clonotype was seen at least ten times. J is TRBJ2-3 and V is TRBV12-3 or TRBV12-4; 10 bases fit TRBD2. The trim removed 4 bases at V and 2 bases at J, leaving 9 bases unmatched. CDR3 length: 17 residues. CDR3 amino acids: CASSSQRGLATTDTQYF. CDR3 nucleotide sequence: TGTGCCAGCAGTTCCCAGCGGGGACTAGCGACCACAGATACGCAGTATTTT.

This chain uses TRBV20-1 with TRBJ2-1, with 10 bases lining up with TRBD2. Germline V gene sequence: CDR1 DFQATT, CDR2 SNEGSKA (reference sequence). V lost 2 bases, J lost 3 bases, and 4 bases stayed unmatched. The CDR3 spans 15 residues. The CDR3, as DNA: TGCAGTGCTAGACTAGCGGGAGTGGTCTACAATGAGCAGTTCTTC. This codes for CSARLAGVVYNEQFF.

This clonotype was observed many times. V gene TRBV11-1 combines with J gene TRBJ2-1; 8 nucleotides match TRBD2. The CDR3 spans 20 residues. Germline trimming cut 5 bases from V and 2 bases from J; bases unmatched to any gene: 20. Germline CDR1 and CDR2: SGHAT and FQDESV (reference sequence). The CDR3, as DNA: TGTGCCAGCAGCCCTAACTTGGGGCTATGGGCGGGAGGTCCCTACAATGAGCAGTTCTTC. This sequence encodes CASSPNLGLWAGGPYNEQFF. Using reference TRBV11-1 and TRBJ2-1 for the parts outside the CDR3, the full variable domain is EAEVAQSPRYKITEKSQAVAFWCDPISGHATLYWYRQILGQGPELLVQFQDESVVDDSQLPKDRFSAERLKGVDSTLKIQPAELGDSAMYLCASSPNLGLWAGGPYNEQFFGPGTRLTVL.

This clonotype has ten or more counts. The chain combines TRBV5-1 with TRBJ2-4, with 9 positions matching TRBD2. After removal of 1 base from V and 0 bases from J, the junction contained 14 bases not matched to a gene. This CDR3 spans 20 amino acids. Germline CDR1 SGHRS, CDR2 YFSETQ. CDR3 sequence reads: CASSLSPTSGSALAKNIQYF. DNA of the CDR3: TGCGCCAGCAGCTTGAGTCCCACTAGCGGGTCGGCTTTAGCCAAAAACATTCAGTACTTC.

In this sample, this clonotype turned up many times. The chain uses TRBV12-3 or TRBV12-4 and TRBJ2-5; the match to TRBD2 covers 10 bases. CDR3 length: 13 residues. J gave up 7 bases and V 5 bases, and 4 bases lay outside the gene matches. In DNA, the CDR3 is TGTGCCAGCAGTAGCGGGGGGGCATGGACCCAGTACTTC. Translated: CASSSGGAWTQYF.